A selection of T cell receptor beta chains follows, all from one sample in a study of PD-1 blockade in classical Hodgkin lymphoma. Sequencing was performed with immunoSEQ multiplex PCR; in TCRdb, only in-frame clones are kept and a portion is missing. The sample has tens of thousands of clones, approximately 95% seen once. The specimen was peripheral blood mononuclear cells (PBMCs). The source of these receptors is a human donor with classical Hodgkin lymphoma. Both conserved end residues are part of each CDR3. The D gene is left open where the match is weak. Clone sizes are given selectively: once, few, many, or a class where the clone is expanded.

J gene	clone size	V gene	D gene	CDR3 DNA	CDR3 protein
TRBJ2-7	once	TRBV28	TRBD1	TGTGCCAGCAGTGCCCCTGACAGGGCTTGGTCTTACGAGCAGTACTTC	CASSAPDRAWSYEQYF
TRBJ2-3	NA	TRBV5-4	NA	TGTGCCAGCAGCTTAGTCGGGGGCTCTAGCACAGATACGCAGTATTTT	CASSLVGGSSTDTQYF
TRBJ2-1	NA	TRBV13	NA	TGTGCCAGCAGCGCCCAGCGTGAGCAGTTCTTC	CASSAQREQFF
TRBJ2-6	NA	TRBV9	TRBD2	TGTGCCCGCGGCGGGGGGGCGCTGCCCTCTGGGGCCAACGTCCTGACTTTC	CARGGGALPSGANVLTF
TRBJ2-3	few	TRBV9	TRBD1	TGTGCCAGCAGTGCCGGGACAGGCCACACAGATACGCAGTATTTT	CASSAGTGHTDTQYF
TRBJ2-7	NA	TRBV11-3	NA	TGTGCCAGCAGCTTAGCGGGGGCCAGGCCGAACTACGAGCAGTACTTC	CASSLAGARPNYEQYF
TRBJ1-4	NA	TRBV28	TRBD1	TGTGCCAGCAGCACCAACAGGGGGGCGCAAGTTGGATGGAATGAAAAACTGTTTTTT	CASSTNRGAQVGWNEKLFF
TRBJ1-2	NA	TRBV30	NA	TGTGCCTGGAGTGTACAAAACCGCAATAACTATGGCTACACCTTC	CAWSVQNRNNYGYTF
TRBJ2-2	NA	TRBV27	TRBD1	TGTGCCAGCAGTAAGGACAGGGTCGGCGGGGAGCTGTTTTTT	CASSKDRVGGELFF
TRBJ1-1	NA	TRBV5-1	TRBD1	TGCGCCAGCAGCTTGGAGGACAGGGAAGAAGCTTTCTTT	CASSLEDREEAFF
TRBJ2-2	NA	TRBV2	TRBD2	TGTGCCAGCAGTCGTCCAGCGGGAGGAACCGGGGAGCTGTTTTTT	CASSRPAGGTGELFF
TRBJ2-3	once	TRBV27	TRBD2	TGTGCCAGCAGTTTATTGGCTAGCGGGGGCATCACAGATACGCAGTATTTT	CASSLLASGGITDTQYF
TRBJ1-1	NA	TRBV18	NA	TGTGCCAGCTCACAGGGATCAGCGGGGACTGAAGCTTTCTTT	CASSQGSAGTEAFF
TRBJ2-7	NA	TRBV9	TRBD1	TGTGCCAGCAGCCCCTTCGGACAGGGGGCCTACGAGCAGTACTTC	CASSPFGQGAYEQYF
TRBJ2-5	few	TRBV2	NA	TGTGCCAGCAGTGAAGCGGGGCTGCAAGAGACCCAGTACTTC	CASSEAGLQETQYF
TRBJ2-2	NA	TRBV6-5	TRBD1	TGTGCCAGCGCCCAGGGGGCCGGCACCGGGGAGCTGTTTTTT	CASAQGAGTGELFF
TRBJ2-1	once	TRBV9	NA	TGTGCCAGCAGCGTCGGAGGAAGGCCCTACAATGAGCAGTTCTTC	CASSVGGRPYNEQFF
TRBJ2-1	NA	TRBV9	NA	TGTGCCAGCAGCGCCGGGGCCCCAGGGAGTGAGCAGTTCTTC	CASSAGAPGSEQFF
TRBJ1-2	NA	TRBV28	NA	TGTGCCAGCAGCTCAGGGTATGGCTACACCTTC	CASSSGYGYTF
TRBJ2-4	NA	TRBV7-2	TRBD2	TGTGCCAGCAGCGTCCCGGGACTAGCAGTAGCCAAAAACATTCAGTACTTC	CASSVPGLAVAKNIQYF
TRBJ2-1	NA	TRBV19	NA	TGTGCCAGTAGTATAGGGTCTGGCAGGGGGCGTCGAGCGGGAGAGGACAATGAGCAGTTCTTC	CASSIGSGRGRRAGEDNEQFF
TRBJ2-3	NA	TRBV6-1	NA	TGTGCCAGCCTTATAGCTGTCGGGACGCAGTATTTT	CASLIAVGTQYF
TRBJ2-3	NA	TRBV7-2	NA	TGTGCCAGCAGCCCCGTCGGGAGCGCAGATACGCAGTATTTT	CASSPVGSADTQYF
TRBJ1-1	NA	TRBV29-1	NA	TGCAGCGCGGGACTCATGAACACTGAAGCTTTCTTT	CSAGLMNTEAFF
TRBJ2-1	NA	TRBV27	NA	TGTGCCAGCATTGATTTAGGGAGGTACAATGAGCAGTTCTTC	CASIDLGRYNEQFF
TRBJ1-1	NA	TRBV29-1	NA	TGCAGCGTTTTCGGTACAGGCGCACGAGCTTTCTTT	CSVFGTGARAFF
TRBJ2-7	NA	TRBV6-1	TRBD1	TGTGCCAGCAGTGTGGACAGGGGGATCGAGCAGTACTTC	CASSVDRGIEQYF
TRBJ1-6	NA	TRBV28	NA	TGTGCCAGCAGTTTCTCCAGGGGCGCGTATAATTCACCCCTCCACTTT	CASSFSRGAYNSPLHF
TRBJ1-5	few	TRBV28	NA	TGTGCCAGCACAGACTATAGCAATCAGCCCCAGCATTTT	CASTDYSNQPQHF
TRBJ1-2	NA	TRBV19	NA	TGTGCCAGTAGTATAAGCGGAGCGGACTATGGCTACACCTTC	CASSISGADYGYTF
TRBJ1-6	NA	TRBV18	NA	TGTGCCAGCTCCGGCCAGGGGACCTATAATTCACCCCTCCACTTT	CASSGQGTYNSPLHF
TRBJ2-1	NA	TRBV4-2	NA	TGTGCCAGCAGCCAATCTGACTGGTCCAGCTCCTACAATGAGCAGTTCTTC	CASSQSDWSSSYNEQFF
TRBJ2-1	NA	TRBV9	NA	TGTGCCAGCAGCGTCGCGGGACACAGATACAATGAGCAGTTCTTC	CASSVAGHRYNEQFF
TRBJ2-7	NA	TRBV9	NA	TGTGCCAGCAGCCCCCGGGCCGGCCGTCGAGACGAGCAGTACTTC	CASSPRAGRRDEQYF
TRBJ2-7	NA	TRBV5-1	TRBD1	TGCGCCAGCAGCCGGGACAGGGCCTACGAGCAGTACTTC	CASSRDRAYEQYF
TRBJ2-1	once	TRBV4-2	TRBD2	TGTGCCAGCAGCCAATATAGTAGCGGGGCTGGCAATGAGCAGTTCTTC	CASSQYSSGAGNEQFF
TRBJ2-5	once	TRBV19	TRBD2	TGTGCCAGTGGACTAGCTGGAGAGACCCAGTACTTC	CASGLAGETQYF
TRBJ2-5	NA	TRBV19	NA	TGTGCCAGTAGTATGAACGGGGACCAAGAGACCCAGTACTTC	CASSMNGDQETQYF
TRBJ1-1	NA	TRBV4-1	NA	TGCGCCAGCAGTCAAGTAAAATCGTCTGAAGCTTTCTTT	CASSQVKSSEAFF
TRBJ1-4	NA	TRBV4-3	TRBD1	TGCGCCAGCAGCCAACGACAGGGGCCGACTAATGAAAAACTGTTTTTT	CASSQRQGPTNEKLFF
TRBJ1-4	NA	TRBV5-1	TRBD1	TGCGCCAGCAGCTTAAACAGGGGACCTAATGAAAAACTGTTTTTT	CASSLNRGPNEKLFF
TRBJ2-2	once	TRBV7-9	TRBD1	TGTGCCAGCATACATAGGGACAGGGGTTCTTCCGGGGAGCTGTTTTTT	CASIHRDRGSSGELFF
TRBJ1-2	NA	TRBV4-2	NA	TGTGCCACCAAGGGGGGGTACTATGGCTACACCTTC	CATKGGYYGYTF
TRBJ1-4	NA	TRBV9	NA	TGTGCCAGCAGTCCGGTAGGCACTAATGAAAAACTGTTTTTT	CASSPVGTNEKLFF
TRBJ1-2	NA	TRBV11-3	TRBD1	TGTGCCAGCAGCTCCCGGACAGGAAACTATGGCTACACCTTC	CASSSRTGNYGYTF
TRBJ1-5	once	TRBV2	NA	TGTGCCAGCAGTGAGCCCAGGGGTGGAAATCAGCCCCAGCATTTT	CASSEPRGGNQPQHF
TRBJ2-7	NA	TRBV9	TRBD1	TGTGCCAGCAGCGTAGGACAGGGGTTCTTCGAGCAGTACTTC	CASSVGQGFFEQYF
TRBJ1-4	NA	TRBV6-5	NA	TGTGCCACCCTCCCGGGGGGGAGTGAAAAACTGTTTTTT	CATLPGGSEKLFF
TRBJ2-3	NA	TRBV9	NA	TGTGCCAGCAGCGTAGGGCTAGCAGGTACAGATACGCAGTATTTT	CASSVGLAGTDTQYF
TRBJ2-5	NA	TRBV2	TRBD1	TGTGCCAGCGGGGACAGTTTGGACGAGACCCAGTACTTC	CASGDSLDETQYF
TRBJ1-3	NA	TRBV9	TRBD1	TGTGCCAGCAGCGTGGAGGGGGCGTCTGGAAACACCATATATTTT	CASSVEGASGNTIYF
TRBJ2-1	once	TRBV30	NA	TGTGCCTGGAGTGTAGACGTGAATGAGCAGTTCTTC	CAWSVDVNEQFF
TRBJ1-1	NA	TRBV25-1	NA	TGTGCCAGCAGTGTCACACGGGTCATGGGGACTGAAGCTTTCTTT	CASSVTRVMGTEAFF
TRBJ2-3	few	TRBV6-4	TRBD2	TGTGCCAGCAGTTCATCCCCCGGCGGGAGCTCAGATACGCAGTATTTT	CASSSSPGGSSDTQYF
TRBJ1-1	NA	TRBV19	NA	TGTGCCAGTTCCAGTGCCTGGGGCACTGAAGCTTTCTTT	CASSSAWGTEAFF
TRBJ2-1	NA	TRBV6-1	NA	TGTGCCAGCAGTGAAAGGGGACTTAAGGTCTTC	CASSERGLKVF
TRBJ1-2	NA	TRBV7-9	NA	TGTGCCAGCAGCCAGTCTAACTATGGCTACACCTTC	CASSQSNYGYTF